This TCR beta chain originates from a study of control samples from healthy donors and cancer patients. This CDR3 is built from 16 residues. The germline V gene encodes CDR1 ENHRY and CDR2 SYGVKD. Trimming removed 5 bases from V and 5 bases from J, with 19 bases in between. This clone was detected only a few times. Produced via immunoSEQ multiplex PCR; TCRdb's table is partial and in-frame only. The sample lists around 96,000 clones; more than 85% were seen once. The TCR was taken from a man younger than 35 in good health. Sequencing was performed on blood. The chain joins TRBV10-3 to TRBJ2-1, with D perhaps being TRBD1 or TRBD2 (7 bases each). This CDR3 reads CAISMIQGGKNNEQFF. The CDR3 region has the DNA TGTGCCATCAGTATGATTCAGGGGGGGAAAAACAATGAGCAGTTCTTC.